This T cell receptor beta chain was captured in a study of radiation and T cells in renal cell carcinoma. As for the study in general: Nephrectomy followed 15 Gy stereotactic body radiation by 4 weeks.

Repertoires were generated with immunoSEQ multiplex PCR, while TCRdb's copy carries only in-frame clones and drops some. The sample holds 100,000 to 150,000 clones, roughly 80% seen once. Whole-study results and caveats: Pretreatment tumor biopsies were lacking, so baseline clonotypes are unknown.

Concerning this clone itself: Its antigen is undetermined.

Time point in this sample: baseline pretreatment blood. Treatment here: 15 Gy SBRT to primary tumor, nephrectomy 4 weeks later. Serial blood draws occurred at baseline and 2 and 4 weeks post-SBRT. Clear cell pathology was present in this patient's renal cell carcinoma. This TCR derives from a woman aged 60 to 75 with renal cell carcinoma. The specimen comprised blood, sampled from a patient whose treatment included radiotherapy and nephrectomy.

As DNA, the CDR3 is TGTGCCAGCAGCTTGGAAGGGTCGCGGGGGGGGCTAAATGAGCAGTTCTTC. This sequence encodes CASSLEGSRGGLNEQFF. J is TRBJ2-1 and V is TRBV5-4, with 9 bases identical to TRBD2. This CDR3 has 17 amino acids. V lost 0 bases to trimming and J lost 7 bases; unmatched junction nucleotides: 11. Germline V gene data show CDR1 as SGHNT and CDR2 as YYREEE (reference sequence).